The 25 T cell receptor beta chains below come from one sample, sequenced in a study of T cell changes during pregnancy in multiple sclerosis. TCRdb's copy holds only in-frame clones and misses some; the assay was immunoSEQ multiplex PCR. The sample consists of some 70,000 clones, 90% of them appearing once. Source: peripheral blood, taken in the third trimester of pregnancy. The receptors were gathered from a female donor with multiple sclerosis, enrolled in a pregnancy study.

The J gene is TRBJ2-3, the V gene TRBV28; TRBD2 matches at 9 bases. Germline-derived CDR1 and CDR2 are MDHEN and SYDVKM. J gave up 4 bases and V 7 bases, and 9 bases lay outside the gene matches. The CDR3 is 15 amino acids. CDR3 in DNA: TGTGCCAGCATGCTAGCGGGACTTTCCCCAGATACGCAGTATTTT. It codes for CASMLAGLSPDTQYF.

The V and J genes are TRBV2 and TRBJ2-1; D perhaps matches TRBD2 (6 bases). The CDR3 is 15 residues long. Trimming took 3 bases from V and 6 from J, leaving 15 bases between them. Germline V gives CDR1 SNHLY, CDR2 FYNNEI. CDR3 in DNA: TGTGCCAGCAGTGACGGGACTGCTTTCTCCAATGAGCAGTTCTTC. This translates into CASSDGTAFSNEQFF.

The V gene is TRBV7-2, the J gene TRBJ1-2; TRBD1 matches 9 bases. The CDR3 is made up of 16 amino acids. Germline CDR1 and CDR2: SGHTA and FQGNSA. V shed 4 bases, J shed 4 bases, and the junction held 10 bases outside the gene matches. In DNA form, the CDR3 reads TGTGCCAGCAGCTACCCCCCGGGACAGGGCCTCTATGGCTACACCTTC. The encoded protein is CASSYPPGQGLYGYTF.

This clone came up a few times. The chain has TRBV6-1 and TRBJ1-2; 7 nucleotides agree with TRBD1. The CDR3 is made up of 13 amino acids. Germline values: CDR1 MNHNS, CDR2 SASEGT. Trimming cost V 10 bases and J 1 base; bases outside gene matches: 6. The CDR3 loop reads CATKTGFNYGYTF. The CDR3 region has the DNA TGTGCCACCAAGACAGGGTTTAACTATGGCTACACCTTC.

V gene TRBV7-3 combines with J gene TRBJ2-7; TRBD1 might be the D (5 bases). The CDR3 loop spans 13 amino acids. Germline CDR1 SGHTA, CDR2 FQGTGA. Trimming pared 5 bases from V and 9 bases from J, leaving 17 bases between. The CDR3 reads CASSQWGNAAQYF. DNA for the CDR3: TGTGCCAGCAGCCAATGGGGCAACGCGGCGCAGTACTTC.

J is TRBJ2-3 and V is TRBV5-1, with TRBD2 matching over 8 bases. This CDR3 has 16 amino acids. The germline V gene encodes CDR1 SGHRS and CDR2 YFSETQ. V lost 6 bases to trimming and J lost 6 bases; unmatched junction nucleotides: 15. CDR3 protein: CASTQGLVVNGDTQYF. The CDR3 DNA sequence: TGCGCCAGCACCCAGGGACTAGTGGTAAATGGGGATACGCAGTATTTT.

CDR3 DNA: TGCGCCAGCAGCCAAGAGTCCAGGGCCCCCCTCCCAGATACGCAGTATTTT. Protein sequence: CASSQESRAPLPDTQYF. The genes are TRBV4-1 and TRBJ2-3; perhaps TRBD1 as D (5 bases). The CDR3 loop spans 17 amino acids. Germline CDR1 is MGHRA and CDR2 is YSYEKL. V was trimmed by 0 bases and J by 4 bases, leaving 17 bases between them.

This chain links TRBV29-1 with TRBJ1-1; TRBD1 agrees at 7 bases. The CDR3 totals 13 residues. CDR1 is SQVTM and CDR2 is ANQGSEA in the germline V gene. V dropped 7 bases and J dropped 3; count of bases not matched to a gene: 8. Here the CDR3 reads CSARRGLDTEAFF. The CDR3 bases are TGCAGCGCCCGCAGGGGGTTGGACACTGAAGCTTTCTTT.

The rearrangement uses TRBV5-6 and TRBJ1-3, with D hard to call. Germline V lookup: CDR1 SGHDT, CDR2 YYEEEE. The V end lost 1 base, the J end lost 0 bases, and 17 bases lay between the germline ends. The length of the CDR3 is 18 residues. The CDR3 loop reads CASSLISGSTFSGNTIYF. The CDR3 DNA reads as TGTGCCAGCAGCTTGATTTCAGGCAGCACCTTCTCTGGAAACACCATATATTTT.

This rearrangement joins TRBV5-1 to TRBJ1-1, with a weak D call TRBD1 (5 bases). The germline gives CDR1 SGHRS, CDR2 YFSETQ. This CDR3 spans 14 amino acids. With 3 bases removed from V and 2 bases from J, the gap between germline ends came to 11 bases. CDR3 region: CASSSGGSNTEAFF. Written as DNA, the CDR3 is TGCGCCAGCAGCTCCGGGGGTAGTAACACTGAAGCTTTCTTT.

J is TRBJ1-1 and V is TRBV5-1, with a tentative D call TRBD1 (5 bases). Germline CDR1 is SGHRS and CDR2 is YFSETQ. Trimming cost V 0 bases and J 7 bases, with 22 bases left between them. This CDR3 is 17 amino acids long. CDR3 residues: CASSLDGRGRSGDEAFF. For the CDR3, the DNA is TGCGCCAGCAGCTTGGATGGGAGGGGAAGGTCTGGGGATGAAGCTTTCTTT.

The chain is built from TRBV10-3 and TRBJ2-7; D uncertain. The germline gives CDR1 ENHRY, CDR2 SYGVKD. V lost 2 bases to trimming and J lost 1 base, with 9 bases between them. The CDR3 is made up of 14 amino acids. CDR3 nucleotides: TGTGCCATCAGTGAGCAAGCTCCGTCCTACGAGCAGTACTTC. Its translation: CAISEQAPSYEQYF.

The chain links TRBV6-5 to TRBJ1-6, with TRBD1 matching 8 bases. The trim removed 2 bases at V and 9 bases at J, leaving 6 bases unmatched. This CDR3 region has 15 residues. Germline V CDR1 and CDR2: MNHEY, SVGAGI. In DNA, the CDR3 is TGTGCCAGCAGTTACCGGGGCAGGGGGCTTTCACCCCTCCACTTT. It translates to CASSYRGRGLSPLHF.

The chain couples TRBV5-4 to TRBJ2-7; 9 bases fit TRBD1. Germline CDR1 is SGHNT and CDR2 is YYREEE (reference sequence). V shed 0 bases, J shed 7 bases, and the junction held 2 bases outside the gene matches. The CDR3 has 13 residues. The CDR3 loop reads CASSLDRGQEQYF. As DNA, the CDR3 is TGTGCCAGCAGCTTGGACAGGGGGCAGGAGCAGTACTTC. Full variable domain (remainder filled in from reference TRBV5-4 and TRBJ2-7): ETGVTQSPTHLIKTRGQQVTLRCSSQSGHNTVSWYQQALGQGPQFIFQYYREEENGRGNFPPRFSGLQFPNYSSELNVNALELDDSALYLCASSLDRGQEQYFGPGTRLTVT.

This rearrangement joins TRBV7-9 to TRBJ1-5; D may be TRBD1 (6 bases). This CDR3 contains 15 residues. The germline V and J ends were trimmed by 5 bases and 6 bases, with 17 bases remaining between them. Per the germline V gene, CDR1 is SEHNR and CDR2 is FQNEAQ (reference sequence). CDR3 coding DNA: TGTGCCAGCAGCCCCGGGGGGTTGGGGGCTCAGCCCCAGCATTTT. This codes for CASSPGGLGAQPQHF.

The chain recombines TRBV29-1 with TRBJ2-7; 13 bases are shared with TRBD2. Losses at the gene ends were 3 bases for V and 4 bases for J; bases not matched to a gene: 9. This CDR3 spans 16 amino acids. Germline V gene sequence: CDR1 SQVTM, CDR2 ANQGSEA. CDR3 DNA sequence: TGCAGCGTTGACAGAAGGACTAGCGGGAGCGAGTACGAGCAGTACTTC. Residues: CSVDRRTSGSEYEQYF.

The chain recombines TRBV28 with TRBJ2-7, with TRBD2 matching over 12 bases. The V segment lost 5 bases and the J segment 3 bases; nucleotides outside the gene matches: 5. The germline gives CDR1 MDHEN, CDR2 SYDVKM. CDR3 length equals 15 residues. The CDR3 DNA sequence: TGTGCCAGCAGTAAACTAGCGGGGGGACACTACGAGCAGTACTTC. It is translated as CASSKLAGGHYEQYF.

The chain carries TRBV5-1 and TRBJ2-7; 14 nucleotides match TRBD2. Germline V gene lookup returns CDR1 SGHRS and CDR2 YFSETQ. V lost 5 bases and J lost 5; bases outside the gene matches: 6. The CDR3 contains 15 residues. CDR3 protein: CASRSGLAGANEQYF. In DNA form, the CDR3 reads TGCGCCAGCAGGTCGGGACTAGCGGGAGCCAACGAGCAGTACTTC.

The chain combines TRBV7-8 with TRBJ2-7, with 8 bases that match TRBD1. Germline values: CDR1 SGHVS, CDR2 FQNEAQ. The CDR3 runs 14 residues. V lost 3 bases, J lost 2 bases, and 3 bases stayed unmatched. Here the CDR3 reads CASSFRDRTYEQYF. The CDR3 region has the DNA TGTGCCAGCAGCTTCCGGGACAGGACCTACGAGCAGTACTTC.

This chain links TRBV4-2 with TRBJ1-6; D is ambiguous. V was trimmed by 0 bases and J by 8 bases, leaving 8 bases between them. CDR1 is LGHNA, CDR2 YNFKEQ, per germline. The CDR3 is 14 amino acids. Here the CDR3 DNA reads TGTGCCAGCAGCCAAGATCTTCAGGATTCACCCCTCCACTTT. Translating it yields CASSQDLQDSPLHF.

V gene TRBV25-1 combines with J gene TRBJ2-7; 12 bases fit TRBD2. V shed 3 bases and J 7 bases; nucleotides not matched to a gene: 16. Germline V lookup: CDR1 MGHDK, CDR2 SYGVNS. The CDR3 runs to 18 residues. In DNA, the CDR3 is TGTGCCAGCAGTGAGTGGGGACAGTCGACTAGCGGGAGCAAAGAGCAGTACTTC. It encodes CASSEWGQSTSGSKEQYF.

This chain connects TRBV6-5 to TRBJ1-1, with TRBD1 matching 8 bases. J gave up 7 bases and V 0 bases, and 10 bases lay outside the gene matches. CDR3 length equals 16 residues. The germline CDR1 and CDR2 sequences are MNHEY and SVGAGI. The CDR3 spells CASSYSRTGPSFEAFF. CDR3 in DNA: TGTGCCAGCAGTTACTCGAGGACAGGGCCCTCCTTTGAAGCTTTCTTT.

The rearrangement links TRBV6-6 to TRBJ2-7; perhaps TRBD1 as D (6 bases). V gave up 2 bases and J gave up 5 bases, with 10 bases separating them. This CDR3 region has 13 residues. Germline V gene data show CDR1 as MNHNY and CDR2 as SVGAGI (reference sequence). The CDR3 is CASSYKGDHEQYF. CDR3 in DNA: TGTGCCAGCAGTTACAAGGGGGACCACGAGCAGTACTTC.

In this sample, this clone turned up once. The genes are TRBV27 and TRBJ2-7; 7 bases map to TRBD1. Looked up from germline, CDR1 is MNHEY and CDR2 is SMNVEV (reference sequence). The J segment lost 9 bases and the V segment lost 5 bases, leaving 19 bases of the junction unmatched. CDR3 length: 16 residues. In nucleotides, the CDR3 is TGTGCCAGCAGTACTTACGGACAGGCCACATACAGTCGGCAGTACTTC. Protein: CASSTYGQATYSRQYF.

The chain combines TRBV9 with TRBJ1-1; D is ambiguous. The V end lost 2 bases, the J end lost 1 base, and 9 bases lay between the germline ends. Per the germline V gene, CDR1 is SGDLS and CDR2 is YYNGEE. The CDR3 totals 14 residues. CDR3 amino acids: CASSVGNRNTEAFF. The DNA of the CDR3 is TGTGCCAGCAGCGTTGGCAACCGGAACACTGAAGCTTTCTTT.